Shown below are 20 T cell receptor beta chains from a single sample sequenced in a study of T cell responses to AZD1222 COVID-19 vaccine listed by TCRdb under 2021. The library was made by the immunoSEQ multiplex PCR assay. The source is immuneACCESS, and TCRdb retained only in-frame sequences with V and J called. Part of the clones is not carried over; for the studies checked, unresolved V genes explain less than half of this, and the remainder is unexplained. The sample table lists some 120,000 clones, roughly nine tenths of them with a count of one. The ten largest make up 9.8% of the sample. The sample's time point label, decoded: baseline before first vaccination. The sample consisted of peripheral blood, taken on day 0 of AZD1222 vaccination. The receptor set was obtained from an adult in good health.

This chain connects TRBV11-2 to TRBJ2-7; TRBD2 matches 11 bases. Looked up from germline, CDR1 is SGHAT and CDR2 is FQNNGV. This CDR3 has 15 amino acids. J was trimmed by 3 bases and V by 5 bases; bases with no gene match: 6. The DNA of the CDR3 is TGTGCCAGCAGCCCGACTAGCGGGGTCGGCTACGAGCAGTACTTC. This gives the protein CASSPTSGVGYEQYF.

The chain is built from TRBV2 and TRBJ1-4, with D perhaps TRBD1 (5 bases). Between the trimmed V and J ends, which lost 5 bases and 3 bases, there was a span of 13 bases. The CDR3 loop spans 15 amino acids. Germline CDR1 is SNHLY and CDR2 is FYNNEI. The CDR3 spells CASSRDRRANEKLFF. The CDR3 DNA is TGTGCCAGCAGTCGGGACCGGAGAGCTAATGAAAAACTGTTTTTT.

The gene calls are TRBV9 and TRBJ2-1; possibly TRBD1 or TRBD2 for D (6 bases each). In germline, CDR1 is SGDLS, CDR2 YYNGEE. Trimming cost V 4 bases and J 7 bases, with 18 bases left between them. The CDR3 runs to 15 residues. The CDR3 region has the DNA TGTGCCAGCAGCTCCTCTCCGGGGGCTCCAAATGAGCAGTTCTTC. Its protein product is CASSSSPGAPNEQFF.

The chain is built from TRBV30 and TRBJ1-1; perhaps TRBD1 as D (6 bases). Per germline, CDR1 GTSNPN and CDR2 SVGIG (reference sequence). The CDR3 extends over 17 amino acids. Trimming shortened V by 4 bases and J by 1 base, and 22 bases separated the two germline ends. CDR3 region: CAWTSRGFVSANTEAFF. CDR3 nucleotide sequence: TGTGCCTGGACAAGCAGGGGTTTTGTTTCCGCGAACACTGAAGCTTTCTTT.

In the case of this clone: Other DNA sequences in the same sample also yield this CDR3. This rearrangement joins TRBV2 to TRBJ1-5, with D perhaps matching TRBD1 (5 bases). The CDR3 extends over 13 amino acids. V was trimmed by 4 bases and J by 1 base, leaving 5 bases between them. Germline V gene data show CDR1 as SNHLY and CDR2 as FYNNEI. The CDR3 DNA reads as TGTGCCAGCAGTGGGGACAGCAATCAGCCCCAGCATTTT. Its translation is CASSGDSNQPQHF. Filled out from reference TRBV2 and TRBJ1-5, the complete variable domain reads EPEVTQTPSHQVTQMGQEVILRCVPISNHLYFYWYRQILGQKVEFLVSFYNNEISEKSEIFDDQFSVERPDGSNFTLKIRSTKLEDSAMYFCASSGDSNQPQHFGDGTRLSIL.

This clone showed up just once. The chain joins TRBV5-4 to TRBJ2-2; 8 positions match TRBD2. Trimming took 4 bases from V and 4 from J; bases not matched to a gene: 9. This CDR3 has 16 residues. The V gene's germline CDR1 is SGHNT and CDR2 YYREEE (reference sequence). CDR3 coding DNA: TGTGCCAGCAGCCCCGGGGGGGCCCTAGGCACCGGGGAGCTGTTTTTT. Amino acids: CASSPGGALGTGELFF.

This clone was seen once. The chain links TRBV27 to TRBJ1-1; D call uncertain. Germline lookup yields CDR1 MNHEY and CDR2 SMNVEV (reference sequence). This CDR3 contains 13 residues. The V end lost 6 bases, the J end lost 4 bases, and 12 bases lay between the germline ends. The CDR3 reads CASRPGESTEAFF. The CDR3 DNA reads as TGTGCCAGCAGGCCCGGAGAGAGCACTGAAGCTTTCTTT.

The rearrangement joins TRBV21-1 to TRBJ1-6. TRBV21-1 is noted as a pseudogene. The CDR3 is 15 residues long. Here the CDR3 reads CASSVGSEKQSPLHF. The CDR3 DNA is TGTGCCAGCAGCGTAGGATCAGAAAAACAATCACCCCTCCACTTT.

V usage is TRBV24-1 and J usage is TRBJ2-3; TRBD1 aligns across 10 bases. CDR1 and CDR2 (germline): KGHDR, SFDVKD. CDR3 size: 15 residues. V dropped 7 bases and J dropped 4; count of bases not matched to a gene: 7. CDR3 loop: CATSDDRGRSDTQYF. The CDR3 nucleotides read TGTGCCACCAGCGACGACAGGGGGCGCTCAGATACGCAGTATTTT.

The J gene is TRBJ1-2, the V gene TRBV5-4, with 8 nucleotides matching TRBD1. The germline V gene has CDR1 SGHNT and CDR2 YYREEE (reference sequence). V lost 4 bases and J lost 4; bases outside the gene matches: 18. The CDR3 covers 18 residues. Written as DNA, the CDR3 is TGTGCCAGCAGCCCTTGGGCAGGGGGCCAGGGTAGCTCCTATGGCTACACCTTC. Amino acid sequence: CASSPWAGGQGSSYGYTF.

The chain joins TRBV4-1 to TRBJ1-1; the match to TRBD1 covers 9 bases. Germline values: CDR1 MGHRA, CDR2 YSYEKL. Trimming took 5 bases from V and 0 from J; bases not matched to a gene: 4. CDR3 length: 15 amino acids. The CDR3 DNA sequence: TGCGCCAGCAGCACCGGACAGGGGTTGAACACTGAAGCTTTCTTT. This sequence encodes CASSTGQGLNTEAFF.

The chain has TRBV6-5 and TRBJ1-3; unclear D gene. Trimming took 6 bases from V and 11 from J, leaving 11 bases between them. This CDR3 is built from 11 residues. Germline CDR1 is MNHEY and CDR2 is SVGAGI. The CDR3 region has the DNA TGTGCCAGCAGCAAGGGCGGCGCCATATATTTT. Translated, it gives CASSKGGAIYF.

This sequence joins TRBV6-5 and TRBJ2-7; 10 bases agree with TRBD2. V lost 6 bases, J lost 4 bases, and 6 bases stayed unmatched. Germline V gene lookup returns CDR1 MNHEY and CDR2 SVGAGI. The CDR3 runs to 14 residues. CDR3 DNA: TGTGCCAGCAGCCTAGCGGGGGCCCCTTACGAGCAGTACTTC. It codes for CASSLAGAPYEQYF.

This CDR3 reads CASSVDAGTPYEQYF. For the CDR3, the DNA is TGTGCCAGCAGCGTAGACGCAGGGACCCCCTACGAGCAGTACTTC. The J gene is TRBJ2-7, the V gene TRBV9; the D call may be TRBD1 or TRBD2 (5 bases each). CDR3 length equals 15 residues. Germline V gene lookup returns CDR1 SGDLS and CDR2 YYNGEE. V was clipped by 0 bases and J by 2 bases, with 12 bases between them.

The rearrangement joins TRBV7-8 to TRBJ1-5; TRBD1 agrees at 7 bases. The V gene end was trimmed by 6 bases and the J gene end by 1 base; junction bases not matched to a gene: 6. Per germline, CDR1 SGHVS and CDR2 FQNEAQ. CDR3 length: 15 amino acids. The CDR3 DNA follows: TGTGCCAGCAGTTCCGGGACAGCGAGCAATCAGCCCCAGCATTTT. Translation gives CASSSGTASNQPQHF. Variable domain in full (rest from reference TRBV7-8 and TRBJ1-5): GAGVSQSPRYKVAKRGQDVALRCDPISGHVSLFWYQQALGQGPEFLTYFQNEAQLDKSGLPSDRFFAERPEGSVSTLKIQRTQQEDSAVYLCASSSGTASNQPQHFGDGTRLSIL.

About this clone: The junction departs from germline at one end; a sequencing error may be responsible. The chain is built from TRBV7-2 and TRBJ2-1; 9 nucleotides agree with TRBD2. Germline CDR1 reads SGHTA; CDR2 reads FQGNSA. The CDR3 is 14 residues long. CDR3 sequence (DNA): TGTGCCAGCACCTTAGCGGGAGTGGTCGATGAGCAGTTCTTC. It codes for CASTLAGVVDEQFF.

With regard to this clone: Other DNA sequences in this sample translate to the same CDR3. The V call is TRBV5-1, the J call TRBJ2-7; 12 nucleotides align to TRBD2. The CDR3 is made up of 14 amino acids. The germline V gene has CDR1 SGHRS and CDR2 YFSETQ. Trimming at V came to 4 bases and at J to 1 base, leaving 0 bases not matched to a gene. CDR3 loop: CASSLAGGSYEQYF. The CDR3 DNA follows: TGCGCCAGCAGCCTAGCGGGGGGGTCCTACGAGCAGTACTTC.

This clone has a handful of counts. The chain uses TRBV19 and TRBJ2-1, with D perhaps TRBD2 (5 bases). The CDR3 has 13 amino acids. The germline gives CDR1 LNHDA, CDR2 SQIVND (reference sequence). Deletions cut 5 bases from V and 4 bases from J, with 9 bases between. In DNA, the CDR3 is TGTGCCAGTAGTCTAGCACGATACAATGAGCAGTTCTTC. It codes for CASSLARYNEQFF.

The V call is TRBV11-1, the J call TRBJ2-1; no reliable D call. Germline CDR1 and CDR2: SGHAT and FQDESV (reference sequence). The CDR3 has 13 residues. V was trimmed by 6 bases and J by 8 bases, leaving 14 bases between them. The CDR3 here is CASRSVGYDEQFF. The CDR3, as DNA: TGTGCCAGCAGGTCCGTGGGGTATGATGAGCAGTTCTTC.

This clone was seen a few times. The J gene is TRBJ1-2, the V gene TRBV2, with TRBD1 as a possible D gene (5 bases). CDR3 size: 13 residues. The germline V gene encodes CDR1 SNHLY and CDR2 FYNNEI. Trimming took off 8 bases at V and 4 bases at J, with 14 bases between the two ends. As DNA, the CDR3 is TGTGCCAGCGGGAGGAATAGGGGCTATGGCTACACCTTC. Encoded protein: CASGRNRGYGYTF.